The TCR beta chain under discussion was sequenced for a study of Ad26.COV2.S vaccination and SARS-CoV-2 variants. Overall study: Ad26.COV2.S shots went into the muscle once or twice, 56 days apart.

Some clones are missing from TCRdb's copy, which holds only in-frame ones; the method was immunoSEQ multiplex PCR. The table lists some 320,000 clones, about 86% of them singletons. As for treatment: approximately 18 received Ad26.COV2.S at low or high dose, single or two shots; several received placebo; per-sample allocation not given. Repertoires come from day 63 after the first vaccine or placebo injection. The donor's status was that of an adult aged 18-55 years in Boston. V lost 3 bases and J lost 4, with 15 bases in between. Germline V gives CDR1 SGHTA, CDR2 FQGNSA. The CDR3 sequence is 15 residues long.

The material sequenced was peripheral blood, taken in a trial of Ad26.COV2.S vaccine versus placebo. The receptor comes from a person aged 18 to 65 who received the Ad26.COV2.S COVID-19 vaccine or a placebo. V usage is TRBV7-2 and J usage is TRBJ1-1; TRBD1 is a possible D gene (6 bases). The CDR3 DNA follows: TGTGCCAGCAGCTTTAGTAGGGGGTTCACCACTGAAGCTTTCTTT. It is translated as CASSFSRGFTTEAFF.